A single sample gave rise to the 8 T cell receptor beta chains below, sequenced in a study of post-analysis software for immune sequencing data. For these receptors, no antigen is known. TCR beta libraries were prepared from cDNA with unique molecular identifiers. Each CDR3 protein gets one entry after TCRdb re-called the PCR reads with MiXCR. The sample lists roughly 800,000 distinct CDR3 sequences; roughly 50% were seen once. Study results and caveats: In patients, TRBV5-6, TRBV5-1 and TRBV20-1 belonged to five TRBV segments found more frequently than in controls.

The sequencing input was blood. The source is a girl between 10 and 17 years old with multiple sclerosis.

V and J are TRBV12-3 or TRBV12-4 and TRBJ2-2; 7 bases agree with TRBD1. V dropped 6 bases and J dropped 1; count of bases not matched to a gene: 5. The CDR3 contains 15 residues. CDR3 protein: CASSKTGLNTGELFF. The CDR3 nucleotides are TGTGCCAGCAGCAAGACAGGGTTGAACACCGGGGAGCTGTTTTTT.

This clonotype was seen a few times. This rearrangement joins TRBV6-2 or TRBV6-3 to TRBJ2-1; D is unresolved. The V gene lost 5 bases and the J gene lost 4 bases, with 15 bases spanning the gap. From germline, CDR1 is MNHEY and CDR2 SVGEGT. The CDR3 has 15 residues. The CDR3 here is CASSHDNYFYNEQFF. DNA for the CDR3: TGTGCCAGCAGTCATGACAACTACTTTTACAATGAGCAGTTCTTC.

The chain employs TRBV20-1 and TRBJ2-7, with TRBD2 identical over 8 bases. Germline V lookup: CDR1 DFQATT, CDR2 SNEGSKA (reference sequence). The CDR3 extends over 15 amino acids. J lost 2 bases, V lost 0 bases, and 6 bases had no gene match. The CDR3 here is CSARDPTSGPYEQYF. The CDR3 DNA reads TGCAGTGCTAGAGATCCCACTAGCGGCCCCTACGAGCAGTACTTC.

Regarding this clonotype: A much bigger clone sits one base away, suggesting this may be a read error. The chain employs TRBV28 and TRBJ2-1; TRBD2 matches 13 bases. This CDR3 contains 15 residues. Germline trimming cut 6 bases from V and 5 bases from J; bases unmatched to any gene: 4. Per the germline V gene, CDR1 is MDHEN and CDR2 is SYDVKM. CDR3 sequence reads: CASSPTSGGNNEQFF. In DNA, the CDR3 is TGTGCCAGCAGCCCGACTAGCGGGGGGAACAATGAGCAGTTCTTC. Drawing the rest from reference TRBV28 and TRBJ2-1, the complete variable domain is DVKVTQSSRYLVKRTGEKVFLECVQDMDHENMFWYRQDPGLGLRLIYFSYDVKMKEKGDIPEGYSVSREKKERFSLILESASTNQTSMYLCASSPTSGGNNEQFFGPGTRLTVL.

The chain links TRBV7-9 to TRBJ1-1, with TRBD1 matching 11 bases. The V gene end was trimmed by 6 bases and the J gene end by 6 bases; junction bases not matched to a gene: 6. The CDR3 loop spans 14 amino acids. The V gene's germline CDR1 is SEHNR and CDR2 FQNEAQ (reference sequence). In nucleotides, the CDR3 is TGTGCCAGCAGACCCCCGGGACAGGGGGCTGAAGCTTTCTTT. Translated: CASRPPGQGAEAFF.

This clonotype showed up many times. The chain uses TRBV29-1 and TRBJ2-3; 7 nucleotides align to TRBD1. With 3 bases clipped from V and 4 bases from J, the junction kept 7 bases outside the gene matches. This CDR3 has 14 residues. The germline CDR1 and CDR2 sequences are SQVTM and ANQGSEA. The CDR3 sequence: CSVEGDSSADTQYF. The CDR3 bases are TGCAGCGTTGAGGGGGACAGTTCCGCAGATACGCAGTATTTT.

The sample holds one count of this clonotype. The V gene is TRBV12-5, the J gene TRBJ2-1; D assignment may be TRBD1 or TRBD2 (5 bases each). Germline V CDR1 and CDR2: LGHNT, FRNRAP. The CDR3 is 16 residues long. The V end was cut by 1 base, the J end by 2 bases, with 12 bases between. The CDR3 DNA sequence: TGTGCTAGTGGTTTGGGGGACGGGGTTACCTACAATGAGCAGTTCTTC. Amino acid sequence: CASGLGDGVTYNEQFF.

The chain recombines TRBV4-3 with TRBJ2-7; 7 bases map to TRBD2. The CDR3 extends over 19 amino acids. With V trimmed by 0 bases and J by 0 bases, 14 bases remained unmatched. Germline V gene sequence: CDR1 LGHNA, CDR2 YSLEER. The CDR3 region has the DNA TGCGCCAGCAGCCAAGAGATCCGACTAGCCCTATCGGGCTCCTACGAGCAGTACTTC. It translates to CASSQEIRLALSGSYEQYF.